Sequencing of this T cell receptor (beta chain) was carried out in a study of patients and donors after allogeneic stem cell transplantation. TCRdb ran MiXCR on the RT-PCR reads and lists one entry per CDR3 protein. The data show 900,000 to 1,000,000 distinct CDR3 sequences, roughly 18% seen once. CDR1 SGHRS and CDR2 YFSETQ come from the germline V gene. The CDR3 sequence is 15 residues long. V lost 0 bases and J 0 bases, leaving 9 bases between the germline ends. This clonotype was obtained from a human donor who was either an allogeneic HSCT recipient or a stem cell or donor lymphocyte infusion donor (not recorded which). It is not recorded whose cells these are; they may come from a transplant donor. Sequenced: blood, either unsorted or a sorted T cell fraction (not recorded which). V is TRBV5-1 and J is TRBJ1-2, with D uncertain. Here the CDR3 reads CASSLGSASNYGYTF. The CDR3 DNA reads TGCGCCAGCAGCTTGGGGTCAGCGTCTAACTATGGCTACACCTTC.